Sequencing of this TCR beta chain was carried out in a study of CXCR3-negative and CXCR3-positive naive CD8 T cells (dated by TCRdb to the late 2010s). Background on the whole study: In total, about 135 million TRB reads were obtained, or roughly 1.5 +/- 0.3 million reads per library. The diversity and physicochemical repertoire analyses included ten to eleven donors pooled from two independent experiments. The TRBV-TRBJ cluster analysis covered naive subsets from five or six donors and memory cells from 3 donors. The full study reports these points: Freshly isolated PBMCs were used for most assays because CXCR3 expression went down partially after cryopreservation. Within the same donor, TRBV-TRBJ usage looked similar between naive CXCR3-negative and CXCR3-positive cells, but memory cells had distinct patterns. Both naive subsets had comparably high repertoire diversity, while memory CD8+ T cells had much lower repertoire diversity. Compared with CXCR3-negative naive cells, CXCR3-positive naive cells had TRB CDR3s with higher hydrophobicity (lower Kidera factor 4), lower energy, and higher strength and volume indices. Because surface CD5, which is linked to self-reactivity in mice, was comparable between the naive subsets, TCR interaction strength was also inferred from the physicochemical properties of TRB CDR3s.

For each CD8+ T cell subset, flow sorting was done in triplicate, and roughly 310,000 cells per subset went directly into RLT lysis buffer. To exclude memory contaminants, naive CD8+ T cells were stringently defined as CD45RO-CCR7+CD27+CD95-. Peripheral blood mononuclear cells were isolated from buffy coats using standard density gradient centrifugation. Naive CXCR3-negative and CXCR3-positive CD8+ T cells were flow-sorted on a FACSAria III. An RNeasy Mini Kit was used to extract total RNA from the sorted cells. Sequencing used a NextSeq 550. The Human TCR Profiling Kit (MiLaboratory) was used to make UMI-labeled 5' RACE TRB cDNA libraries. cDNA synthesis used the entire amount of extracted RNA, and PCR amplification then used the entire amount of cDNA produced. Libraries were prepared in parallel with an identical number of PCR cycles. The authors' pipeline ran thus. MIGEC and MiXCR extracted about 50,000 +/- 9,200 unique UMI-labeled TRB cDNA molecules per library, requiring at least two reads per UMI. An average of around 40,000 +/- 10,000 functional in-frame TRB CDR3 nucleotide clonotypes without stop codons was found per library. After downsampling to 5000 UMI-labeled TRB molecules per sample, diversity metrics such as normalized Shannon-Wiener and Chao1 were calculated in VDJtools. VDJtools was used to calculate clonotype-size-weighted physicochemical properties of the central five CDR3 residues, namely interaction energy, strength, volume and Kidera factor 4. Reprocessed by TCRdb, the reads give a single entry per CDR3 protein sequence, without DNA. None of the V and J calls come from the authors' own analysis; TCRdb made them. The sample's clone listing holds some 130,000 distinct CDR3 sequences. The ten largest clones add up to roughly 0.3% of the sample.

Comments on this clonotype: The antigen it recognizes is unknown.

Its CDR3 holds 13 amino acids, cysteine through phenylalanine. Only the protein sequence is given. According to the germline V gene, CDR1 reads ENHRY and CDR2 reads SYGVKD. The receptor chain draws on TRBV10-3 and TRBJ2-7; TCRdb's D call of TRBD2 is untestable without DNA. The sequence was obtained from a human donor in good health. Some clones in this sample may be carry-over from other donors' samples. Sequencing used naive CXCR3- CD8+ T cells from blood. Taken with the paper, the label for cell subset or site translates to: CD45RO-CCR7+CD27+CD95- naive CD8+ T cells lacking CXCR3 (TNR3-). The CDR3 in this case is CAISTSGTYEQYF.